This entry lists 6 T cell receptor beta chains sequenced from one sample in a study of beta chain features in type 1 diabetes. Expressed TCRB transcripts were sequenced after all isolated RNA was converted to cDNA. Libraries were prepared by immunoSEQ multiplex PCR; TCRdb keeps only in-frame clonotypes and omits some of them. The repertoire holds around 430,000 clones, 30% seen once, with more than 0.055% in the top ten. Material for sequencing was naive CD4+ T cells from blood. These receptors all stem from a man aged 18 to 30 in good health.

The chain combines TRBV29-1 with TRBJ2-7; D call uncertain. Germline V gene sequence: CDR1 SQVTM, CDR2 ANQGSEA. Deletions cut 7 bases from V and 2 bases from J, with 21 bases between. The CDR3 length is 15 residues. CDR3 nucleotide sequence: TGCAGCGCCGTTGGTTGGCTCTCCTCTACCTACGAGCAGTACTTC. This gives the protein CSAVGWLSSTYEQYF.

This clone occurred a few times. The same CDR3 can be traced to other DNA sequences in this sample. The CDR3 DNA is TGTGCCTGGAGTGTAGGGAGCTCCTACAATGAGCAGTTCTTC. Amino acid sequence: CAWSVGSSYNEQFF. The gene calls are TRBV30 and TRBJ2-1, with D maybe TRBD2 (5 bases). Germline assignment: CDR1 GTSNPN and CDR2 SVGIG (reference sequence). The V end lost 0 bases, the J end lost 0 bases, and 6 bases lay between the germline ends. This CDR3 is 14 amino acids long.

The CDR3 DNA reads as TGTGCCAGTAGTATAAGAAACAGCCAAGAGCAGTACTTC. Translated: CASSIRNSQEQYF. V and J are TRBV19 and TRBJ2-7; D gene ambiguous. The V gene lost 2 bases and the J gene lost 7 bases, with 12 bases spanning the gap. The V gene's germline CDR1 is LNHDA and CDR2 SQIVND (reference sequence). The CDR3 is made up of 13 amino acids.

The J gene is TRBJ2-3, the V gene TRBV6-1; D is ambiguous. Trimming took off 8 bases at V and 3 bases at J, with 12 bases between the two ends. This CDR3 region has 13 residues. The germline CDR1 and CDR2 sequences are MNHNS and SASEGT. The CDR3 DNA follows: TGTGCCAGCTGGAGCGAAATAACAGATACGCAGTATTTT. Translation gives CASWSEITDTQYF.

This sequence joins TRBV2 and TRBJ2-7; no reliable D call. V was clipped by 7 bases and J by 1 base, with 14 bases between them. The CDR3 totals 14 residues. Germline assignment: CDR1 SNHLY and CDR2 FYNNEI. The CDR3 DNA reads TGTGCCAGCACCGAAGCTGCTGGTTCCTACGAGCAGTACTTC. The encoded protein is CASTEAAGSYEQYF.

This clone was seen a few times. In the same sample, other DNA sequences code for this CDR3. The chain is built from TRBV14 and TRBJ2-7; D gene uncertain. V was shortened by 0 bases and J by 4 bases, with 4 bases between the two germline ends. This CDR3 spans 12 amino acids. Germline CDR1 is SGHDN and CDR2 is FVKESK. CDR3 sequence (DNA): TGTGCCAGCAGCCAAGATCGTTACGAGCAGTACTTC. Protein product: CASSQDRYEQYF.